The entry below gives a single T cell receptor beta chain sequence along with its context. Its antigen is currently unknown. Profiling relied on immunoSEQ multiplex PCR, and the TCRdb table lists in-frame clones only, not all of them. Of approximately 9,500 clones in the sample, 60% to 85% were seen once. This entry is derived from a study of CD4+ T cells in melanoma. Study observations and caveats: In melanoma, neoantigen-specific CD4+ T cells reportedly differed in differentiation state.

CDR1 is WSHSY and CDR2 is SAAADI in the germline V gene. Trimming left V 2 bases short and J 4 bases short, with 17 bases between. CDR3 length equals 17 residues. This sequence originates from a human donor with melanoma. The specimen sequenced was cells from a culture (not recorded whether cultured in vitro). This chain links TRBV10-2 with TRBJ2-2, with D possibly being TRBD2 (6 bases). The CDR3 protein is CASSEIGGPRGTGELFF. CDR3 nucleotides: TGCGCCAGCAGTGAGATTGGAGGGCCCCGGGGCACCGGGGAGCTGTTTTTT.